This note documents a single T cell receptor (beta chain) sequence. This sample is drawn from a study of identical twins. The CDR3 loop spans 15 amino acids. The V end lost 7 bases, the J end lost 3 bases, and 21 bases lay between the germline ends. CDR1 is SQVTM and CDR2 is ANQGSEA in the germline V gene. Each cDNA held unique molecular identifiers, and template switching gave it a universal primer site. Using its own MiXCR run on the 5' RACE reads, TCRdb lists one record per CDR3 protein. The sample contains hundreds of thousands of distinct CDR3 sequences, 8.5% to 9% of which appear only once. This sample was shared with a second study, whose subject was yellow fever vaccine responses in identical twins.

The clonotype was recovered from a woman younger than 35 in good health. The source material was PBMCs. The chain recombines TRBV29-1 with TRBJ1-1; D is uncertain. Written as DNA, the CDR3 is TGCAGCGCCACTGGCTCCTATGGAACCGACACTGAAGCTTTCTTT. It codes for CSATGSYGTDTEAFF.